This paragraph reports one T cell receptor (beta chain). The data derive from a study of CD8+ T cells in alopecia areata. RNA extraction was followed by reverse transcription into cDNA, which acted as the sequencing template. Clones were read by immunoSEQ multiplex PCR, and TCRdb kept only the in-frame ones, dropping some. This sample has a few hundred thousand clones, with 67% found just once. Germline V gene sequence: CDR1 SGHTA, CDR2 FQGNSA. Trimming shortened V by 5 bases and J by 7 bases, and 12 bases separated the two germline ends. The CDR3 length is 14 residues. Both peripheral blood and punch biopsies of lesional scalp skin were obtained from patients who had alopecia areata.

Sequenced here: CD4+ T cells sorted from blood, sampled at week 0. V gene TRBV7-2 combines with J gene TRBJ1-6, with D maybe TRBD1 (5 bases). This clonotype was obtained from a human donor with alopecia areata. The CDR3 DNA is TGTGCCAGCAGCGTAGGACAAGGGAATTCACCCCTCCACTTT. Translation gives CASSVGQGNSPLHF.